Listed here are 12 T cell receptor beta chains from one sample, sequenced in a study of T-cell reconstitution after alpha-beta-depleted transplantation in children. TCRbeta library construction was performed incorporating unique molecular identifiers. TCRdb passed the PCR reads through MiXCR, listing each CDR3 protein once. Among about 980,000 distinct CDR3 sequences listed, about 29% were seen once. Sequenced material: PBMCs, mostly from graft donor cells, taken 360 days after TCRalphabeta/CD19-depleted stem cell transplant. Receptor source: a boy under two years old who had a stem cell transplant for SCID, so the T cells may come from the graft donor.

There are a few counts of this clonotype. The chain couples TRBV25-1 to TRBJ1-6; D is ambiguous. CDR1 is MGHDK and CDR2 is SYGVNS in the germline V gene. Trimming stripped 3 bases from V and 7 bases from J, with 13 bases between. This CDR3 spans 15 amino acids. The CDR3 region has the DNA TGTGCCAGCAGTGATCCCGTGAGACCGAATTCACCCCTCCACTTT. This translates into CASSDPVRPNSPLHF.

The chain carries TRBV27 and TRBJ2-7; 9 nucleotides agree with TRBD1. This CDR3 comprises 15 residues. The ends lost 6 bases at V and 2 bases at J; junction bases unmatched: 8. Per the germline V gene, CDR1 is MNHEY and CDR2 is SMNVEV (reference sequence). CDR3 in amino acids: CASRLTGQGTYEQYF. The CDR3 DNA reads TGTGCCAGCAGACTAACGGGACAGGGAACCTACGAGCAGTACTTC.

This rearrangement joins TRBV20-1 to TRBJ2-1; no clear D gene. This CDR3 has 13 amino acids. Germline CDR1 and CDR2: DFQATT and SNEGSKA (reference sequence). CDR3 sequence (DNA): TGCAGCATAAATAGCTTCGGTTACAATGAGCAGTTCTTC. This sequence encodes CSINSFGYNEQFF.

This chain connects TRBV12-3 or TRBV12-4 to TRBJ2-2; 7 nucleotides line up with TRBD2. The CDR3 contains 16 residues. V shed 5 bases, J shed 2 bases, and the junction held 8 bases outside the gene matches. The CDR3 protein is CASSPTSGVNTGELFF. The CDR3 nucleotides are TGTGCCAGCAGTCCAACCAGCGGGGTCAACACCGGGGAGCTGTTTTTT.

This chain joins TRBV20-1 and TRBJ2-7, with 7 bases identical to TRBD2. The CDR3 spans 12 residues. Germline V lookup: CDR1 DFQATT, CDR2 SNEGSKA (reference sequence). Unmatched junction bases numbered 5, after V lost 6 bases and J lost 3 bases. The CDR3 reads CSAVGTNYEQYF. The CDR3 bases are TGCAGTGCGGTCGGGACTAACTACGAGCAGTACTTC.

The chain employs TRBV20-1 and TRBJ2-5; D not certain. Germline values: CDR1 DFQATT, CDR2 SNEGSKA (reference sequence). This CDR3 is built from 13 residues. Trimming left V 3 bases short and J 5 bases short, with 13 bases between. The CDR3 DNA reads TGCAGTGCTAGGCGGCAGAGGATGGAGACCCAGTACTTC. It yields the protein CSARRQRMETQYF.

This rearrangement joins TRBV10-3 to TRBJ2-1; D is possibly TRBD1 or TRBD2 (6 bases each). Between the trimmed V and J ends, which lost 10 bases and 8 bases, there was a span of 15 bases. Germline loops: CDR1 ENHRY, CDR2 SYGVKD. This CDR3 spans 12 amino acids. CDR3 bases: TGTGCCACGGGGGCCGTGGCGGATGAGCAGTTCTTC. It specifies CATGAVADEQFF.

The chain carries TRBV14 and TRBJ2-7; D is unresolved. Germline CDR1 reads SGHDN; CDR2 reads FVKESK. V lost 4 bases, J lost 7 bases, and 17 bases lay in between. This CDR3 is built from 14 residues. CDR3 protein: CASSRMYLATEQYF. CDR3 bases: TGTGCCAGCAGCCGGATGTACCTGGCTACAGAGCAGTACTTC.

V usage is TRBV5-1 and J usage is TRBJ2-2; D possibly corresponds to TRBD2 (6 bases). V lost 0 bases and J lost 7, with 10 bases in between. In germline, CDR1 is SGHRS, CDR2 YFSETQ. The CDR3 covers 14 residues. The CDR3 sequence: CASSLVASDGELFF. The CDR3 nucleotides are TGCGCCAGCAGCTTGGTGGCTAGCGACGGGGAGCTGTTTTTT.

This chain joins TRBV7-2 and TRBJ2-1, with D possibly being TRBD2 (6 bases). The germline V gene encodes CDR1 SGHTA and CDR2 FQGNSA. V lost 1 base to trimming and J lost 4 bases, with 17 bases between them. This CDR3 has 17 residues. The CDR3 region is CASSLGPIGGKYNEQFF. CDR3 DNA sequence: TGTGCCAGCAGCTTAGGGCCTATCGGGGGAAAGTACAATGAGCAGTTCTTC.

Only a few counts were recorded for this clonotype. The chain employs TRBV5-1 and TRBJ2-3; TRBD1 might be the D (5 bases). The CDR3 has 16 amino acids. Germline assignment: CDR1 SGHRS and CDR2 YFSETQ. V shed 0 bases and J shed 2 bases, with 13 bases lying between them. The CDR3, as DNA: TGCGCCAGCAGCTTGGACGACAGCCGAGACACAGATACGCAGTATTTT. Protein sequence: CASSLDDSRDTDTQYF.

The chain employs TRBV12-3 or TRBV12-4 and TRBJ2-5, with TRBD1 matching over 7 bases. This CDR3 contains 15 residues. The V and J ends lost 6 bases and 2 bases, in that order; junction bases with no gene match: 9. The CDR3 DNA follows: TGTGCCAGCAGCCCCCCGGGACAGCATCAAGAGACCCAGTACTTC. This sequence encodes CASSPPGQHQETQYF.